The rows below give T cell receptor beta chains drawn from one sample of a study of human T cells and chemical hapten exposure. TCRdb re-called the RACE reads with MiXCR, one entry per CDR3 protein. The table lists about 90,000 distinct CDR3 sequences, under 13% of them singletons. This material consisted of whole blood, taken in connection with sensitization to the hapten diphenylcyclopropenone (DPC). The receptors stem from a young woman with alopecia areata. Some clones in this sample may be carry-over from other donors' samples. Each CDR3 is given with its conserved first and last residue. D genes are given only for firm matches. Expanded clones get a size class; other rows say once, few or many, or leave the size out.

abundance	d_gene	v_gene	j_gene	CDR3aa	CDR3nt
many	.	TRBV6-1	TRBJ2-3	CASSDKLAPRDTQYF	TGTGCCAGCAGTGACAAACTAGCCCCACGGGATACGCAGTATTTT
many	.	TRBV6-5	TRBJ1-1	CASSYGQGTEAFF	TGTGCCAGCAGTTACGGCCAGGGGACTGAAGCTTTCTTT
few	.	TRBV27	TRBJ1-1	CATGRGMNTEAFF	TGTGCCACCGGACGGGGGATGAACACTGAAGCTTTCTTT
few	.	TRBV7-9	TRBJ2-2	CASSLALSRSSNTGELFF	TGTGCCAGCAGCTTAGCGCTAAGTCGCAGTTCCAACACCGGGGAGCTGTTTTTT
many	.	TRBV20-1	TRBJ2-3	CSAGDSSSTDTQYF	TGCAGTGCTGGGGACTCCTCTAGCACAGATACGCAGTATTTT
.	.	TRBV3-1	TRBJ2-5	CASSQAADFQETQYF	TGTGCCAGCAGCCAAGCGGCCGATTTCCAAGAGACCCAGTACTTC
.	TRBD1	TRBV19	TRBJ2-1	CASRGTERAYNEQFF	TGTGCCAGTAGAGGGACAGAGCGAGCCTACAATGAGCAGTTCTTC
.	TRBD1	TRBV14	TRBJ1-2	CASSQGLWDSGFGYTF	TGTGCCAGCAGCCAGGGACTTTGGGACAGCGGTTTTGGCTACACCTTC
many	.	TRBV19	TRBJ2-4	CASSTYDRLGNIQYF	TGTGCCAGTAGTACCTATGATCGGCTGGGAAACATTCAGTACTTC
.	TRBD1	TRBV28	TRBJ2-7	CASRLDRGHEQYF	TGTGCCAGCAGGCTAGACAGGGGACACGAGCAGTACTTC
few	TRBD2	TRBV30	TRBJ2-1	CAWSWGTSGRINEQFF	TGTGCCTGGAGTTGGGGAACTAGCGGGAGAATCAATGAGCAGTTCTTC
many	.	TRBV2	TRBJ1-1	CASSPVKFWVDTEAFF	TGTGCCAGCAGCCCTGTTAAGTTTTGGGTTGACACTGAAGCTTTCTTT
few	.	TRBV2	TRBJ1-1	CASSVIRANTEAFF	TGTGCCAGCAGTGTAATCAGGGCGAACACTGAAGCTTTCTTT
.	.	TRBV7-3	TRBJ2-1	CASSLDGAGSYNEQFF	TGTGCCAGCAGCCTGGACGGGGCGGGCTCCTACAATGAGCAGTTCTTC
many	TRBD2	TRBV7-2	TRBJ2-1	CASSPRTSGHLLFF	TGTGCCAGCAGCCCGAGGACTAGCGGCCATCTGTTGTTCTTC
.	.	TRBV29-1	TRBJ2-2	CSVVEGSGELFF	TGCAGCGTTGTAGAGGGCTCCGGGGAGCTGTTTTTT
many	TRBD2	TRBV5-4	TRBJ2-1	CASSSRLAGGNEQFF	TGTGCCAGCAGCTCAAGACTAGCGGGAGGGAATGAGCAGTTCTTC
many	.	TRBV2	TRBJ2-1	CASILGDTYNEQFF	TGTGCCAGCATTCTCGGGGATACCTACAATGAGCAGTTCTTC
many	TRBD2	TRBV7-9	TRBJ2-3	CASSLVTSGNPDTQYF	TGTGCCAGCAGCTTAGTGACTAGCGGGAATCCAGATACGCAGTATTTT
many	.	TRBV2	TRBJ1-1	CASSEFRGTEAFF	TGTGCCAGCAGTGAGTTTCGGGGCACTGAAGCTTTCTTT
.	.	TRBV6-2/TRBV6-3	TRBJ1-5	CASSYTTHQPQHF	TGTGCCAGCAGTTATACGACTCATCAGCCCCAGCATTTT
many	.	TRBV7-2	TRBJ2-3	CASSLVGGAADTQYF	TGTGCCAGCAGCTTAGTAGGGGGGGCAGCAGATACGCAGTATTTT
.	TRBD2	TRBV5-3	TRBJ2-1	CARSFVGFVGGVYNEQFF	TGTGCCAGAAGCTTCGTTGGGTTTGTGGGAGGGGTCTACAATGAGCAGTTCTTC
.	TRBD1	TRBV7-9	TRBJ1-3	CASSLEGQGARNTIYF	TGTGCCAGCAGCTTAGAGGGACAGGGGGCGCGAAACACCATATATTTT
few	.	TRBV9	TRBJ1-1	CASSAWNTEAFF	TGTGCCAGCAGCGCATGGAACACTGAAGCTTTCTTT
few	.	TRBV20-1	TRBJ1-5	CSASEARGGGFNQPQHF	TGCAGTGCTAGTGAGGCGAGGGGGGGTGGTTTCAATCAGCCCCAGCATTTT
.	.	TRBV5-5	TRBJ1-6	CASMMDISSPLHF	TGTGCCAGCATGATGGACATTTCTTCACCCCTCCACTTT
many	.	TRBV24-1	TRBJ2-2	CATSDSPPNTGELFF	TGTGCCACCAGTGATTCCCCCCCGAACACCGGGGAGCTGTTTTTT
.	TRBD1	TRBV7-9	TRBJ1-4	CASSSEDRGEKLFF	TGTGCCAGCAGCTCCGAGGACAGGGGAGAAAAACTGTTTTTT
.	.	TRBV5-4	TRBJ2-5	CASSFSGKTGEKTQYF	TGTGCCAGCAGCTTCTCAGGAAAGACGGGGGAGAAGACCCAGTACTTC
few	.	TRBV27	TRBJ2-3	CASSLMGDDTQYF	TGTGCCAGCAGTTTAATGGGGGACGATACGCAGTATTTT
many	.	TRBV7-6	TRBJ2-4	CASSLDVGGAKNIQYF	TGTGCCAGCAGCTTAGACGTGGGGGGAGCCAAAAACATTCAGTACTTC
many	.	TRBV28	TRBJ2-3	CASSLGNTMGSDTQYF	TGTGCCAGCAGTTTAGGAAATACGATGGGGTCAGATACGCAGTATTTT
.	.	TRBV20-1	TRBJ2-3	CSGKRGDGTDTQYF	TGCAGTGGGAAAAGGGGGGACGGCACAGATACGCAGTATTTT
many	TRBD2	TRBV6-4	TRBJ2-3	CASSDGDGGARDTQYF	TGTGCCAGCAGTGACGGAGACGGGGGGGCCAGAGATACGCAGTATTTT
.	.	TRBV7-9	TRBJ2-3	CASSLVSLRTDTQYF	TGTGCCAGCAGCTTAGTCTCACTGCGCACAGATACGCAGTATTTT
.	.	TRBV28	TRBJ1-5	CASSLPGNQPQHF	TGTGCCAGCAGTTTACCAGGGAATCAGCCCCAGCATTTT
many	.	TRBV13	TRBJ1-2	CASSLRQLLNYGYTF	TGTGCCAGCAGCCTACGACAGCTCCTCAACTATGGCTACACCTTC
few	.	TRBV11-2	TRBJ2-1	CASSLAGSYGEQFF	TGTGCCAGCAGCTTAGCCGGGAGTTACGGTGAGCAGTTCTTC
many	.	TRBV12-3/TRBV12-4	TRBJ2-7	CASRGGAYEQYF	TGTGCCAGCAGGGGGGGAGCCTACGAGCAGTACTTC
many	.	TRBV20-1	TRBJ2-1	CSARDFNNNEQFF	TGCAGTGCTAGAGATTTTAATAACAATGAGCAGTTCTTC
many	.	TRBV6-1	TRBJ2-7	CASSETVDTYEQYF	TGTGCCAGCAGTGAAACCGTGGACACCTACGAGCAGTACTTC
many	.	TRBV28	TRBJ2-1	CASNSGGIYNEQFF	TGTGCCAGCAATTCGGGGGGCATCTACAATGAGCAGTTCTTC
.	.	TRBV11-2	TRBJ1-1	CASSLGKWGAGNTEAFF	TGTGCCAGCAGCTTAGGAAAGTGGGGCGCCGGGAACACTGAAGCTTTCTTT
few	.	TRBV18	TRBJ1-1	CASSLSGPPKNTEAFF	TGTGCCAGCTCCCTCTCGGGACCTCCCAAGAACACTGAAGCTTTCTTT
.	TRBD2	TRBV12-3/TRBV12-4	TRBJ2-1	CASSPKQREWGYNEQFF	TGTGCCAGCAGTCCAAAGCAGCGGGAGTGGGGCTACAATGAGCAGTTCTTC
few	.	TRBV4-1	TRBJ1-6	CASSQGEGVYNSPLHF	TGCGCCAGCAGCCAAGGCGAGGGGGTCTATAATTCACCCCTCCACTTT
many	.	TRBV28	TRBJ2-7	CASSLKGGWYNEQYF	TGTGCCAGCAGTTTAAAAGGGGGTTGGTATAACGAGCAGTACTTC
many	.	TRBV10-3	TRBJ1-3	CAIKAGVPGNTIYF	TGTGCCATCAAGGCTGGGGTTCCTGGAAACACCATATATTTT
.	.	TRBV7-2	TRBJ2-7	CASSLASGGAYEQYF	TGTGCCAGCAGCTTAGCCAGCGGAGGGGCCTACGAGCAGTACTTC
many	.	TRBV27	TRBJ2-1	CASSLYAGTSSYNEQFF	TGTGCCAGCAGTTTATACGCCGGAACAAGCTCCTACAATGAGCAGTTCTTC
.	.	TRBV29-1	TRBJ1-1	CSVKGGVAEAFF	TGCAGTGTCAAGGGAGGAGTCGCTGAAGCTTTCTTT
many	.	TRBV7-9	TRBJ1-1	CASSFSNSWNTEAFF	TGTGCCAGCAGCTTTTCGAACAGTTGGAACACTGAAGCTTTCTTT
many	.	TRBV6-5	TRBJ2-2	CASSLTFSDTGELFF	TGTGCCAGCAGTTTGACATTTAGTGACACCGGGGAGCTGTTTTTT
.	TRBD2	TRBV28	TRBJ2-1	CASSLRLAEANEQFF	TGTGCCAGCAGTCTTAGACTAGCGGAAGCCAATGAGCAGTTCTTC
many	TRBD2	TRBV2	TRBJ2-5	CASTRSGAGETQYF	TGTGCCAGCACGAGGAGCGGGGCCGGTGAGACCCAGTACTTC
.	TRBD2	TRBV18	TRBJ2-3	CASSGTSGDTQYF	TGTGCCAGCTCGGGGACTAGCGGGGATACGCAGTATTTT
many	TRBD2	TRBV7-2	TRBJ2-3	CASSLGQRGGTDTQYF	TGTGCCAGCAGCTTGGGCCAGCGGGGGGGCACAGATACGCAGTATTTT
.	.	TRBV4-1	TRBJ1-6	CASSQATQMENSPLHF	TGCGCCAGCAGCCAAGCGACCCAGATGGAGAATTCACCCCTCCACTTT
.	TRBD1	TRBV6-6	TRBJ1-1	CASSFSSGGTEAFF	TGTGCCAGCTCCTTCTCGTCAGGGGGCACTGAAGCTTTCTTT